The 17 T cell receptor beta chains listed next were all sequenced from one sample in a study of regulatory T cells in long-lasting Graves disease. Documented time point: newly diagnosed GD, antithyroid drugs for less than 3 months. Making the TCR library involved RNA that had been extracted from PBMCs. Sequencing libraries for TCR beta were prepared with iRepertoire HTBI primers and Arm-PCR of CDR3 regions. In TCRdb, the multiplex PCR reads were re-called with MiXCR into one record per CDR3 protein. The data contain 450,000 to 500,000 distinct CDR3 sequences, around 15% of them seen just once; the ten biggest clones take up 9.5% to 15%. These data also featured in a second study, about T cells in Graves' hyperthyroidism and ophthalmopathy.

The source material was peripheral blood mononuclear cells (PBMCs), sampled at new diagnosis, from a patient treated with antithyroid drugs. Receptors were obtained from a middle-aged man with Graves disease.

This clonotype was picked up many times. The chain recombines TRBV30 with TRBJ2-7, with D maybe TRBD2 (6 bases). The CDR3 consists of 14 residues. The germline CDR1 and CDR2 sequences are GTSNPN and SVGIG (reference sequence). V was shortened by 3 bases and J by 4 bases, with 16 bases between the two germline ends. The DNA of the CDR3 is TGTGCCTGGAGCCTTGGAGGGCCCATATACGAGCAGTACTTC. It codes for CAWSLGGPIYEQYF.

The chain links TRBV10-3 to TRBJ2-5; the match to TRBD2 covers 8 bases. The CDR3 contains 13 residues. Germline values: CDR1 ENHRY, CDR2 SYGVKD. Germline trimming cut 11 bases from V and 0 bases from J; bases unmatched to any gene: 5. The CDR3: CASKRENQETQYF. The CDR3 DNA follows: TGTGCCTCCAAGCGGGAGAACCAAGAGACCCAGTACTTC.

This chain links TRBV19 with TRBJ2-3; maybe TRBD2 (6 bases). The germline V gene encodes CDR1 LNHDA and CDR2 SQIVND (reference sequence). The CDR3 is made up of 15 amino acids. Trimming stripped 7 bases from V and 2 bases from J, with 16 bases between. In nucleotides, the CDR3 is TGTGCCAGTAATTTCGGCGCGGGGCCCACAGATACGCAGTATTTT. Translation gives CASNFGAGPTDTQYF. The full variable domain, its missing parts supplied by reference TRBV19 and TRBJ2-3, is DGGITQSPKYLFRKEGQNVTLSCEQNLNHDAMYWYRQDPGQGLRLIYYSQIVNDFQKGDIAEGYSVSREKKESFPLTVTSAQKNPTAFYLCASNFGAGPTDTQYFGPGTRLTVL.

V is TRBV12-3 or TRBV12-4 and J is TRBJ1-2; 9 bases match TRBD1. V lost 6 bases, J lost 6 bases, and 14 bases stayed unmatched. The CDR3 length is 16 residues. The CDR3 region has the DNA TGTGCCAGCAGCACCGTAAGGGACAGGGATATGGATGGCTACACCTTC. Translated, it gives CASSTVRDRDMDGYTF.

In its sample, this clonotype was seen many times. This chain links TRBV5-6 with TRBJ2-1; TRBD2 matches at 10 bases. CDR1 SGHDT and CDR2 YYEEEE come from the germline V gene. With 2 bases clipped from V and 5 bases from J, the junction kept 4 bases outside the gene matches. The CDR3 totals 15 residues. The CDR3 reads CASSLGLAENNEQFF. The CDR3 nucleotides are TGTGCCAGCAGCTTAGGACTAGCGGAAAACAATGAGCAGTTCTTC.

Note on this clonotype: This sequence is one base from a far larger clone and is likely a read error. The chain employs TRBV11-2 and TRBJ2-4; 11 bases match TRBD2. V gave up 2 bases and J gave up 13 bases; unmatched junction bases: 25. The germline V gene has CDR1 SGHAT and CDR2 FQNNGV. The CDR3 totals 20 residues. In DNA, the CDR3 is TGTGCCAGCAGCTTAAGGCCCCCGGGACTAGCGGCCGGAAGGCAAGAGGCCCAGTACTTC. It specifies CASSLRPPGLAAGRQEAQYF.

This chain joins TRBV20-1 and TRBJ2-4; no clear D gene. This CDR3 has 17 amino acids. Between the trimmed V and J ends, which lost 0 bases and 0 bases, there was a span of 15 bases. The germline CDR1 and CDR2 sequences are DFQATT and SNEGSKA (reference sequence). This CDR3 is CSARDMVSDLAKNIQYF. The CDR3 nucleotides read TGCAGTGCTAGAGATATGGTCTCTGACCTAGCCAAAAACATTCAGTACTTC.

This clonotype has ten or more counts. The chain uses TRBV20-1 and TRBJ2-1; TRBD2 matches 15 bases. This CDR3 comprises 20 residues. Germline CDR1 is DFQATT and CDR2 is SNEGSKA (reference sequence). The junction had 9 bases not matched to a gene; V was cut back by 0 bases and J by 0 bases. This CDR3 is CSARDFRGLAGGNSYNEQFF. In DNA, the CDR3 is TGCAGTGCTAGAGATTTCAGGGGACTAGCGGGAGGAAACTCCTACAATGAGCAGTTCTTC.

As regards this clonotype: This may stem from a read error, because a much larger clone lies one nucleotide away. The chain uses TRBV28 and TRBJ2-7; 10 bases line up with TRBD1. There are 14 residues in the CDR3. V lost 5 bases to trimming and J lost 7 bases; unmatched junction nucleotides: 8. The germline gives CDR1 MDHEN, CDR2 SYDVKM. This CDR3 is CASSQDRGWDEQYF. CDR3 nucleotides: TGTGCCAGCAGTCAGGACAGGGGGTGGGATGAGCAGTACTTC.

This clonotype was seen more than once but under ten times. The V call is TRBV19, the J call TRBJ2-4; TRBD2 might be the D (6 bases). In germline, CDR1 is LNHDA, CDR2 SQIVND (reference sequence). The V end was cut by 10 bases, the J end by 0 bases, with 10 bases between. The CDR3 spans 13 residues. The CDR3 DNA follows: TGTGCCACCCGCGGGGAAGCCAAAAACATTCAGTACTTC. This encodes CATRGEAKNIQYF. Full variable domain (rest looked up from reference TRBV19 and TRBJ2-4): DGGITQSPKYLFRKEGQNVTLSCEQNLNHDAMYWYRQDPGQGLRLIYYSQIVNDFQKGDIAEGYSVSREKKESFPLTVTSAQKNPTAFYLCATRGEAKNIQYFGAGTRLSVL.

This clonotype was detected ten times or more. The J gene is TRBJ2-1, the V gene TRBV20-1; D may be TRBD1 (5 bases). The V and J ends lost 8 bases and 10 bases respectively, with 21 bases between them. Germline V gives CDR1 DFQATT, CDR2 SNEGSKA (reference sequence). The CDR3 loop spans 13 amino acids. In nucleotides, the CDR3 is TGCAGTTCTCTCACCAGTAGGGGTTCAGAGCAGTTCTTC. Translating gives CSSLTSRGSEQFF.

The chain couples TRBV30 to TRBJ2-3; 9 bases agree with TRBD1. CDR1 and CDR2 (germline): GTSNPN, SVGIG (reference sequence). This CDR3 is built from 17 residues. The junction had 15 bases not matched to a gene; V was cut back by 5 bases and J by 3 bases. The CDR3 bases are TGTGCCTGGGACCGGGACAGGGTCCAAAGAGGTACAGATACGCAGTATTTT. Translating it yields CAWDRDRVQRGTDTQYF.

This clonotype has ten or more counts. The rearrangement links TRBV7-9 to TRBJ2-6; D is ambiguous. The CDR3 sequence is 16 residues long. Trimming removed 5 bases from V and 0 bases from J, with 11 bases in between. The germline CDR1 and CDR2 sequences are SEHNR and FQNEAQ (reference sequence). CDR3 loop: CASSPGGSSGANVLTF. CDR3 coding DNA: TGTGCCAGCAGCCCCGGCGGCAGCTCTGGGGCCAACGTCCTGACTTTC. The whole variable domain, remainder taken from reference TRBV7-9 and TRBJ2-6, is DTGVSQNPRHKITKRGQNVTFRCDPISEHNRLYWYRQTLGQGPEFLTYFQNEAQLEKSRLLSDRFSAERPKGSFSTLEIQRTEQGDSAMYLCASSPGGSSGANVLTFGAGSRLTVL.

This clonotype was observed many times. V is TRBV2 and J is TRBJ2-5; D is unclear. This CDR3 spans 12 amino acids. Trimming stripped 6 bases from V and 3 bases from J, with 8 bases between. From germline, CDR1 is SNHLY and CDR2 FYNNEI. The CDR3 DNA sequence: TGTGCCAGCAGGAGGAACGAAGAGACCCAGTACTTC. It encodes CASRRNEETQYF.

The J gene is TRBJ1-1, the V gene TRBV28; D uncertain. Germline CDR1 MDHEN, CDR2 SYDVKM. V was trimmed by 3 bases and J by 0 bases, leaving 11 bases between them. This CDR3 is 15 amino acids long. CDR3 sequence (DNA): TGTGCCAGCAGTTTTGATCCGGATATGAACACTGAAGCTTTCTTT. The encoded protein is CASSFDPDMNTEAFF.

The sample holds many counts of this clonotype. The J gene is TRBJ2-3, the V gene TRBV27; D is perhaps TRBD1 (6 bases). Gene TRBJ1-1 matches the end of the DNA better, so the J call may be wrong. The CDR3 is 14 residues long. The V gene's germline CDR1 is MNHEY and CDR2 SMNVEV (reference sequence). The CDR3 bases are TGTGCCAGCAGCCCAGGGACATCCCAAGGGAAAGCTTTCTTT. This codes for CASSPGTSQGKAFF.

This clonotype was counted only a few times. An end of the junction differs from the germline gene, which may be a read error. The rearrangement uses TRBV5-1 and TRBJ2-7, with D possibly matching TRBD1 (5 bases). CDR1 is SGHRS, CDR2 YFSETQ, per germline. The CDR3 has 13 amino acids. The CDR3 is CASSPGQRREQYF. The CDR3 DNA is TGTGCCAGCAGCCCAGGGCAGCGCCGGGAGCAGTACTTC.